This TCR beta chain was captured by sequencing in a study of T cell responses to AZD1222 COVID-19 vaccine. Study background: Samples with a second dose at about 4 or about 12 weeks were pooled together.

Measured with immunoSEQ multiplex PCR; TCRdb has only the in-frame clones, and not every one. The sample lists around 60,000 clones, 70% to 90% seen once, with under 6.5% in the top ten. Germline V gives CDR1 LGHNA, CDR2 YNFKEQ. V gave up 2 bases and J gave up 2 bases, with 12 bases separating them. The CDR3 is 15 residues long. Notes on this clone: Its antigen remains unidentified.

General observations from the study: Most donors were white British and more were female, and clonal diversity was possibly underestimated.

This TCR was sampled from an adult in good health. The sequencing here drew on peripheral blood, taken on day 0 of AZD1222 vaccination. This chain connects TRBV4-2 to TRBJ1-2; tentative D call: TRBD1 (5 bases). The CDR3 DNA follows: TGTGCCAGCAGCCAAATGGGACCGACAAACTATGGCTACACCTTC. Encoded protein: CASSQMGPTNYGYTF.